This paragraph reports one T cell receptor (beta chain). This specimen includes other DNA sequences encoding the same CDR3. Averaging approximately 0.11 L, one heparinised blood draw was given by each donor. It was via CD45RO/CCR7/CD25/CD127/CD95/CD27 that CD4+ naive, central memory, regulatory and stem cell-like memory cells were sorted. The germline CDR1 and CDR2 sequences are KGHSH and LQKENI. Between the trimmed V and J ends, which lost 3 bases and 0 bases, there was a span of 4 bases. This CDR3 is built from 13 residues. The data originate from a study of beta chain features in type 1 diabetes. Study-wide background: Sorted cells from all samples, numbering some 99,000,000, were examined.

All of the isolated RNA was reverse transcribed, so expressed TCRB transcripts were sequenced. The average output of naive, central memory and regulatory T cell samples was around 3.5 million reads. Profiling relied on immunoSEQ multiplex PCR, and the TCRdb table lists in-frame clones only, not all of them. The sample yields some 150,000 clones, about a tenth seen once. This chain uses TRBV18 with TRBJ2-3, with D hard to call. The sequencing input was central memory CD4+ T cells from blood. The sequence came from a woman aged 40 to 50 in good health. CDR3 protein: CASSPPSTDTQYF. The CDR3 region has the DNA TGTGCCAGCTCACCCCCTAGCACAGATACGCAGTATTTT.